Listed below are T cell receptor beta chains from one sample, sequenced in a study of T cell responses to AZD1222 COVID-19 vaccine. Sequencing used immunoSEQ multiplex PCR; TCRdb keeps in-frame clones, though not all of them. The sample consists of roughly 160,000 clones, approximately 90% of them appearing once. The sample in question was peripheral blood, obtained 28 days after the second AZD1222 dose. Receptors were obtained from an adult who received the AZD1222 COVID-19 vaccine. Each CDR3 is given with its conserved first and last residue. The D gene is left open where the match is weak. Clone size is not always given. Where it is, it says once, few, many or a class for expanded clones.

d_call: -
clone_size: once
v_call: TRBV27
j_call: TRBJ2-1
cdr3_nt: TGTGCCAGCAGTCTGCCGGGGGCGAGCTCCTACAATGAGCAGTTCTTC
cdr3_aa: CASSLPGASSYNEQFF

d_call: -
clone_size: -
v_call: TRBV6-4
j_call: TRBJ1-5
cdr3_nt: TGTGCCAGCAGTCCTTTCTTAGTCAGGGGTGGACAGCCCCAGCATTTT
cdr3_aa: CASSPFLVRGGQPQHF

d_call: -
clone_size: -
v_call: TRBV5-1
j_call: TRBJ2-2
cdr3_nt: TGCGCCAGCAGCTTGGATGGCGGAACCGGGGAGCTGTTTTTT
cdr3_aa: CASSLDGGTGELFF

d_call: -
clone_size: -
v_call: TRBV5-1
j_call: TRBJ1-2
cdr3_nt: TGCGCCAGCAGCCCCCAAGGGCACTATGGCTACACCTTC
cdr3_aa: CASSPQGHYGYTF

d_call: -
clone_size: -
v_call: TRBV18
j_call: TRBJ1-1
cdr3_nt: TGTGCCAGCTCACCACCGAGGGCGCCCGAATATATGAACACTGAAGCTTTCTTT
cdr3_aa: CASSPPRAPEYMNTEAFF

d_call: -
clone_size: once
v_call: TRBV5-4
j_call: TRBJ2-5
cdr3_nt: TGTGCCAGCAGCACCACAGGGCTGGTAAAGACCCAGTACTTC
cdr3_aa: CASSTTGLVKTQYF

d_call: TRBD2
clone_size: -
v_call: TRBV5-1
j_call: TRBJ2-1
cdr3_nt: TGCGCCAGCAGCCCGGGGGGGGCAGGCGTGGCCTACAATGAGCAGTTCTTC
cdr3_aa: CASSPGGAGVAYNEQFF

d_call: -
clone_size: -
v_call: TRBV14
j_call: TRBJ1-6
cdr3_nt: TGTGCCAGCAGCCAAGGACACATCTTTGTCAATTCACCCCTCCACTTT
cdr3_aa: CASSQGHIFVNSPLHF

d_call: -
clone_size: once
v_call: TRBV29-1
j_call: TRBJ2-1
cdr3_nt: TGCAGCGTTGAAGTTGGGAGTACCTCCGATGAGCAGTTCTTC
cdr3_aa: CSVEVGSTSDEQFF

d_call: TRBD1
clone_size: -
v_call: TRBV25-1
j_call: TRBJ1-4
cdr3_nt: TGTGCCAGCAGCCCTACCCATCAGGGGGGCAGTGAAAAACTGTTTTTT
cdr3_aa: CASSPTHQGGSEKLFF

d_call: -
clone_size: once
v_call: TRBV24-1
j_call: TRBJ2-7
cdr3_nt: TGTGCCACCAGTGTCCACAGGGTCTATGTTAGGTACGAGCAGTACTTC
cdr3_aa: CATSVHRVYVRYEQYF

d_call: -
clone_size: -
v_call: TRBV13
j_call: TRBJ2-7
cdr3_nt: TGTGCCAGCAGCCTTTCCTACGAGCAGTACTTC
cdr3_aa: CASSLSYEQYF

d_call: -
clone_size: -
v_call: TRBV3-1/TRBV3-2
j_call: TRBJ2-1
cdr3_nt: TGTGCCAGCAGCCCCGAGCGACACAATGAGCAGTTCTTC
cdr3_aa: CASSPERHNEQFF

d_call: -
clone_size: -
v_call: TRBV7-2
j_call: TRBJ1-1
cdr3_nt: TGTGCCAGCAGCCTTTATGGTTCCAACACTGAAGCTTTCTTT
cdr3_aa: CASSLYGSNTEAFF

d_call: -
clone_size: -
v_call: TRBV10-2
j_call: TRBJ1-1
cdr3_nt: TGCGCCAGCAGTGAACCGAACACTGAAGCTTTCTTT
cdr3_aa: CASSEPNTEAFF

d_call: TRBD2
clone_size: -
v_call: TRBV5-6
j_call: TRBJ2-5
cdr3_nt: TGTGCCAGCAGCTTGAGGAGACTAGCGGGGGTAGGGGGAGAGACCCAGTACTTC
cdr3_aa: CASSLRRLAGVGGETQYF

d_call: -
clone_size: -
v_call: TRBV2
j_call: TRBJ2-7
cdr3_nt: TGTGCCAGCGAACAAATTTCTGCCCACGAGCAGTACTTC
cdr3_aa: CASEQISAHEQYF

d_call: -
clone_size: -
v_call: TRBV5-1
j_call: TRBJ1-2
cdr3_nt: TGCGCCAGCAGCTTGGGTTCATCCTATGGCTACACCTTC
cdr3_aa: CASSLGSSYGYTF

d_call: -
clone_size: -
v_call: TRBV30
j_call: TRBJ2-5
cdr3_nt: TGTGCCTGGCAGGGTGGAGAAGAGACCCAGTACTTC
cdr3_aa: CAWQGGEETQYF

d_call: -
clone_size: -
v_call: TRBV20-1
j_call: TRBJ2-5
cdr3_nt: TGCAGTGCTAGTGACCAGCAGGAGACCCAGTACTTC
cdr3_aa: CSASDQQETQYF

d_call: -
clone_size: once
v_call: TRBV14
j_call: TRBJ1-2
cdr3_nt: TGTGCCAGCAGCCAAGATCAATCCCAGGGATTCTATGGCTACACCTTC
cdr3_aa: CASSQDQSQGFYGYTF

d_call: -
clone_size: once
v_call: TRBV9
j_call: TRBJ2-1
cdr3_nt: TGTGCCAGCGGACGCCTCACAGGGATAAATGAGCAGTTCTTC
cdr3_aa: CASGRLTGINEQFF

d_call: -
clone_size: -
v_call: TRBV20-1
j_call: TRBJ1-1
cdr3_nt: TGCAGTGCTAGTAATCCCGGACTCACTGAAGCTTTCTTT
cdr3_aa: CSASNPGLTEAFF

d_call: -
clone_size: -
v_call: TRBV27
j_call: TRBJ1-5
cdr3_nt: TGTGCCAGCTCAGGCCGGCGTAGGGAGCCCCAGCATTTT
cdr3_aa: CASSGRRREPQHF

d_call: -
clone_size: -
v_call: TRBV10-3
j_call: TRBJ1-1
cdr3_nt: TGTGCCATCGGTGTCGAGAACACTGAAGCTTTCTTT
cdr3_aa: CAIGVENTEAFF

d_call: -
clone_size: -
v_call: TRBV3-1/TRBV3-2
j_call: TRBJ2-6
cdr3_nt: TGTGCCAGCAGCCCAGGGTCTGGGGCCAACGTCCTGACTTTC
cdr3_aa: CASSPGSGANVLTF

d_call: -
clone_size: -
v_call: TRBV11-2
j_call: TRBJ2-7
cdr3_nt: TGTGCCAGCAGCTTAGAGAGAAACTACGAGCAGTACTTC
cdr3_aa: CASSLERNYEQYF

d_call: -
clone_size: -
v_call: TRBV9
j_call: TRBJ1-2
cdr3_nt: TGTGCCAGCAGCGTAGCTTCTAACTATGGCTACACCTTC
cdr3_aa: CASSVASNYGYTF

d_call: -
clone_size: -
v_call: TRBV7-2
j_call: TRBJ1-1
cdr3_nt: TGTGCCAGCAGCTTATGGGGGGCGAAGGTGATCGGAGCTTTCTTT
cdr3_aa: CASSLWGAKVIGAFF

d_call: -
clone_size: -
v_call: TRBV10-3
j_call: TRBJ2-3
cdr3_nt: TGTGCCATCAGGGACAACACAGATACGCAGTATTTT
cdr3_aa: CAIRDNTDTQYF

d_call: -
clone_size: -
v_call: TRBV7-8
j_call: TRBJ1-1
cdr3_nt: TGTGCCAGCAGCTTAGACAGCGACCACCTCACTGAAGCTTTCTTT
cdr3_aa: CASSLDSDHLTEAFF

d_call: -
clone_size: -
v_call: TRBV29-1
j_call: TRBJ1-4
cdr3_nt: TGCAGCGTTGAAGATTTGGCGGAAAAACTGTTTTTT
cdr3_aa: CSVEDLAEKLFF

d_call: -
clone_size: -
v_call: TRBV4-3
j_call: TRBJ1-1
cdr3_nt: TGCGCCAGCAGCCAAGATTTTAGGGGATGGAACACTGAAGCTTTCTTT
cdr3_aa: CASSQDFRGWNTEAFF

d_call: -
clone_size: -
v_call: TRBV3-1/TRBV3-2
j_call: TRBJ2-3
cdr3_nt: TGTGCCAGCAGCCAAAGTCGAGGGTTATCGCGGCAGGATACGCAGTATTTT
cdr3_aa: CASSQSRGLSRQDTQYF

d_call: TRBD1
clone_size: -
v_call: TRBV5-1
j_call: TRBJ1-2
cdr3_nt: TGCGCCAGCAGGGGGACAGTAGGGGACTATGGCTACACCTTC
cdr3_aa: CASRGTVGDYGYTF

d_call: -
clone_size: -
v_call: TRBV18
j_call: TRBJ1-3
cdr3_nt: TGTGCCAGCTCACCACCGAATCTATCTGGAAACACCATATATTTT
cdr3_aa: CASSPPNLSGNTIYF

d_call: TRBD1
clone_size: once
v_call: TRBV7-6
j_call: TRBJ2-7
cdr3_nt: TGTGCCAGCAGCTTAGGGGACAGGGGCTCCTACGAGCAGTACTTC
cdr3_aa: CASSLGDRGSYEQYF

d_call: -
clone_size: -
v_call: TRBV6-5
j_call: TRBJ2-6
cdr3_nt: TGTGCCAGCAGCTTCAGGGGTTCTGGGGCCAACGTCCTGACTTTC
cdr3_aa: CASSFRGSGANVLTF